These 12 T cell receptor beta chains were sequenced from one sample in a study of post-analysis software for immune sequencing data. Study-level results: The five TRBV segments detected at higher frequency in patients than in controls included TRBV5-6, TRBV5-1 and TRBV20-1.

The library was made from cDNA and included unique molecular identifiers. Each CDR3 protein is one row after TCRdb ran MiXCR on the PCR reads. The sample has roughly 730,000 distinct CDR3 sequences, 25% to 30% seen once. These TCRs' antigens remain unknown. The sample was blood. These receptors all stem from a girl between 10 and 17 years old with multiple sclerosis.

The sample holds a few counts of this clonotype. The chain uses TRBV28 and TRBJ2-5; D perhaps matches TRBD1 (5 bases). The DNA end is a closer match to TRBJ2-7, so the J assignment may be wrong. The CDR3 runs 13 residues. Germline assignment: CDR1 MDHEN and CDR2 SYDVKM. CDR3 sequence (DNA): TGTGCCAGCAGTTTAGCAGGGCTGAACGAGCAGTACTTC. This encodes CASSLAGLNEQYF.

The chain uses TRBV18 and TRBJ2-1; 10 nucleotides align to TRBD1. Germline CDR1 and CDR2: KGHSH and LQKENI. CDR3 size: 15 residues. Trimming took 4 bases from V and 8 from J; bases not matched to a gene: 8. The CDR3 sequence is CASSQGTGVWDEQFF. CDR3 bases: TGTGCCAGCTCACAGGGGACAGGGGTTTGGGATGAGCAGTTCTTC.

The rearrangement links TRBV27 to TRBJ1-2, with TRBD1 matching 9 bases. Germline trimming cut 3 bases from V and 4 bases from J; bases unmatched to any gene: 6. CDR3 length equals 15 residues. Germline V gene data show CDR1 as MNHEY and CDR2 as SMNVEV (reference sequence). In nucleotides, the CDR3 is TGTGCCAGCAGTTTCCGACCGGGACAGGGCTATGGCTACACCTTC. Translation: CASSFRPGQGYGYTF.

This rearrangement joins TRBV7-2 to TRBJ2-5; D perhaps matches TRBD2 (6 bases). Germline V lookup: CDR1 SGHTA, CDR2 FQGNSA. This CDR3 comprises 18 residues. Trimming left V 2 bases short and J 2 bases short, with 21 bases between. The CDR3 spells CASSLLWRAQRLQETQYF. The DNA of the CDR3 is TGTGCCAGCAGCTTATTGTGGAGGGCCCAACGGTTGCAAGAGACCCAGTACTTC.

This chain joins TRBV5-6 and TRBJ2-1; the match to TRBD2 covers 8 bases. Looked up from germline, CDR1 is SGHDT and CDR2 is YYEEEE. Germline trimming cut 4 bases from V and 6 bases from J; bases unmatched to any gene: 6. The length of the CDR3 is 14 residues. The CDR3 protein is CASSMEAGVNEQFF. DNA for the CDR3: TGTGCCAGCAGCATGGAAGCGGGAGTCAATGAGCAGTTCTTC. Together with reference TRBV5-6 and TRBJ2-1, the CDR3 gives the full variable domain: DAGVTQSPTHLIKTRGQQVTLRCSPKSGHDTVSWYQQALGQGPQFIFQYYEEEERQRGNFPDRFSGHQFPNYSSELNVNALLLGDSALYLCASSMEAGVNEQFFGPGTRLTVL.

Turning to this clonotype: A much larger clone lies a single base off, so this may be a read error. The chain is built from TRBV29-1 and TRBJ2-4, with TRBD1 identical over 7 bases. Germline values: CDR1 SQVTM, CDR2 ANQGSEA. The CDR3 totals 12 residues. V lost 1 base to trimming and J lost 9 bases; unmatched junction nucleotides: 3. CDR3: CSVEADRSIQYF. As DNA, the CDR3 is TGCAGCGTTGAAGCGGACAGGAGCATTCAGTACTTC.

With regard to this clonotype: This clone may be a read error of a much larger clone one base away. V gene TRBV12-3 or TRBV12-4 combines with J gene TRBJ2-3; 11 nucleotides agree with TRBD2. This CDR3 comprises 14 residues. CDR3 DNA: TGTGCCAGCAGCCCTAGCGGGAGGACAGATACGCGGTATTTT. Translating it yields CASSPSGRTDTRYF.

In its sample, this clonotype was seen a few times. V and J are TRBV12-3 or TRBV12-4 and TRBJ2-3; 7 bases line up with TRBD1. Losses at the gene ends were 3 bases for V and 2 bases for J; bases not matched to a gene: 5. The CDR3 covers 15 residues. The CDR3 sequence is CASSFNRGYTDTQYF. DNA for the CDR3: TGTGCCAGCAGTTTTAACAGGGGATACACAGATACGCAGTATTTT.

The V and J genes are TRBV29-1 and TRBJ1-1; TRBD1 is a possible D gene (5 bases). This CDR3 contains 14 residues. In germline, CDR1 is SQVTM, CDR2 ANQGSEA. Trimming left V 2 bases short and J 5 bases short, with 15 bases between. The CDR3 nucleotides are TGCAGCGTTGAAATTGGTCCAGGGCGGACTGAAGCTTTCTTT. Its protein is CSVEIGPGRTEAFF.

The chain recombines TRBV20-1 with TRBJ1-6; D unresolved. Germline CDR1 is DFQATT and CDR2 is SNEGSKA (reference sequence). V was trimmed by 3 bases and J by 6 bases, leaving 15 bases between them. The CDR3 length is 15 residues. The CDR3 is CSARRAIGINSPLHF. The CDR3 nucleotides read TGCAGTGCTAGGCGGGCGATCGGGATTAATTCACCCCTCCACTTT.

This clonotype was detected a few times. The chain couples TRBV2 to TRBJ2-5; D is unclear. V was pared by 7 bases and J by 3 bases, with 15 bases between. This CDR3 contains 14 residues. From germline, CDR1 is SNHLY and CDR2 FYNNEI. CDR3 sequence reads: CASTYADLEETQYF. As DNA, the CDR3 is TGTGCCAGCACCTACGCAGACCTCGAAGAGACCCAGTACTTC.

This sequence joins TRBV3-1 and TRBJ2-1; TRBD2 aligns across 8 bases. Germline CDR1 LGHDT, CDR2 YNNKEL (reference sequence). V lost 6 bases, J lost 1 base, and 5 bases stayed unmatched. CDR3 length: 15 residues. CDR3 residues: CASSPTSDSYNEQFF. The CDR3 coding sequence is TGTGCCAGCAGTCCGACTAGCGATTCCTACAATGAGCAGTTCTTC.